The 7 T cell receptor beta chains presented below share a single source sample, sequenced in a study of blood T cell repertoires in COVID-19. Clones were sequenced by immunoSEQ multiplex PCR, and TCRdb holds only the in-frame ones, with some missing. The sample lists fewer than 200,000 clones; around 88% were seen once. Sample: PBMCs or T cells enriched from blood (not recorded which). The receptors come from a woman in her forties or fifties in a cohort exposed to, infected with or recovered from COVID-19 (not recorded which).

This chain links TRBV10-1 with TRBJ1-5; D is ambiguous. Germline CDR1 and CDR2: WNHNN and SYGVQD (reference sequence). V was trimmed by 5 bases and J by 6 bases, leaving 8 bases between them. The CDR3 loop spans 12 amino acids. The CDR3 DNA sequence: TGCGCCAGCAGTACCGGAGGTCAGCCCCAGCATTTT. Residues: CASSTGGQPQHF.

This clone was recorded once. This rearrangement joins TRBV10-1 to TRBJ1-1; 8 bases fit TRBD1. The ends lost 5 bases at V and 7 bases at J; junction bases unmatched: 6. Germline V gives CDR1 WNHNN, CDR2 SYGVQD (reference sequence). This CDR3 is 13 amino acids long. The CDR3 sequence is CASSRDRRLEAFF. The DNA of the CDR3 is TGCGCCAGCAGTCGGGACAGGCGGCTTGAAGCTTTCTTT.

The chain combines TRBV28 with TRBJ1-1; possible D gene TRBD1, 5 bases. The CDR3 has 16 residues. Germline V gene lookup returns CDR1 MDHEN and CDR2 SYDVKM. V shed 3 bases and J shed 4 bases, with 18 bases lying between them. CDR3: CASSFSQGRWFTEAFF. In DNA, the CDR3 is TGTGCCAGCAGTTTTTCGCAGGGAAGGTGGTTCACTGAAGCTTTCTTT. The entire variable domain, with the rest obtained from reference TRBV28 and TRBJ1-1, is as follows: DVKVTQSSRYLVKRTGEKVFLECVQDMDHENMFWYRQDPGLGLRLIYFSYDVKMKEKGDIPEGYSVSREKKERFSLILESASTNQTSMYLCASSFSQGRWFTEAFFGQGTRLTVV.

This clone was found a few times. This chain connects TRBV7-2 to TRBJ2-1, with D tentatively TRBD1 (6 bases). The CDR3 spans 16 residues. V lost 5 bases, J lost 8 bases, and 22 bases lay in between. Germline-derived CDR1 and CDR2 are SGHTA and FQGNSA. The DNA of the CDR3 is TGTGCCAGCAGCCCTGAAGGGCCTAGATGGGGGCATGAGCAGTTCTTC. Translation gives CASSPEGPRWGHEQFF.

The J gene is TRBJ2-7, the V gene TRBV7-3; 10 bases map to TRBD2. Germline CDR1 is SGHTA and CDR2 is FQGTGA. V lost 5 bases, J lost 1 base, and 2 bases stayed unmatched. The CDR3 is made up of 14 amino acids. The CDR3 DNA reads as TGTGCCAGCAGCCCTAGCGGGAGTTCCTACGAGCAGTACTTC. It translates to CASSPSGSSYEQYF.

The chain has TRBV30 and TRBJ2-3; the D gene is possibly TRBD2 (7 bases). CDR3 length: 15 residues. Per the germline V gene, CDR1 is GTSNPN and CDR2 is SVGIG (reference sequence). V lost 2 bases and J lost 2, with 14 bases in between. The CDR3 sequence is CAWSLGGGLTDTQYF. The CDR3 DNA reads TGTGCCTGGAGTTTAGGGGGGGGGCTCACAGATACGCAGTATTTT.

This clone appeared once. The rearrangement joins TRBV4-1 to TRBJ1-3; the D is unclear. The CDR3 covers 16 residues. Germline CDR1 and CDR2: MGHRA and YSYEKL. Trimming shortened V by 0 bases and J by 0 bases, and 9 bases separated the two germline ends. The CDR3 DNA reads TGCGCCAGCAGCCAAGAGAAGAGCGGCTCTGGAAACACCATATATTTT. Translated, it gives CASSQEKSGSGNTIYF.